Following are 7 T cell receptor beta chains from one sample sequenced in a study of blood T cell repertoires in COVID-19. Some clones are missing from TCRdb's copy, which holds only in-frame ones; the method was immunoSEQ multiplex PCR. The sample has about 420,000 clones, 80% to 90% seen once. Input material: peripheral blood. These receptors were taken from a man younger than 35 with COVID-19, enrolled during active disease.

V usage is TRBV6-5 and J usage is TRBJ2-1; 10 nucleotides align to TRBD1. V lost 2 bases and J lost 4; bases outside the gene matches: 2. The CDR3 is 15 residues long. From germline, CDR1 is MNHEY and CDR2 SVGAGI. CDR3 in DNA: TGTGCCAGCAGTTACGTGGACAGGGGGTACAATGAGCAGTTCTTC. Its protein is CASSYVDRGYNEQFF.

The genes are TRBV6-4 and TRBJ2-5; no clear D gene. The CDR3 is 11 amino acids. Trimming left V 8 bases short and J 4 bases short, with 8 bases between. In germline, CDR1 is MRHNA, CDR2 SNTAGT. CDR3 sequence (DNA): TGTGCCAGCCCCGTGAGAGAGACCCAGTACTTC. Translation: CASPVRETQYF.

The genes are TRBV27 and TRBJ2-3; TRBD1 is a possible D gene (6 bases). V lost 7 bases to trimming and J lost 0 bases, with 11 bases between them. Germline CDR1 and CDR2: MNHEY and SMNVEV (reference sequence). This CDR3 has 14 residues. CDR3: CASTRTASTDTQYF. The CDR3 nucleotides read TGTGCCAGCACCAGGACAGCTAGCACAGATACGCAGTATTTT.

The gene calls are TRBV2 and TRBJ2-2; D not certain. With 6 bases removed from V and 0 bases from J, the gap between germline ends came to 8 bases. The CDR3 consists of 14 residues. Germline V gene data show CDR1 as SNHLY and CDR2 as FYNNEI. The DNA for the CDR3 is TGTGCCAGCAGGGGCCAGGCGAACACCGGGGAGCTGTTTTTT. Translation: CASRGQANTGELFF.

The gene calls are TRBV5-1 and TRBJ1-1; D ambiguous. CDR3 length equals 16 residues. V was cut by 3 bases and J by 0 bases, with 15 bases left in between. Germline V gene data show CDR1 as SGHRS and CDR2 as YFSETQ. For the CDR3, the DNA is TGCGCCAGCAGCTCGGCCGGCGGGTACGTGAACACTGAAGCTTTCTTT. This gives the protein CASSSAGGYVNTEAFF.

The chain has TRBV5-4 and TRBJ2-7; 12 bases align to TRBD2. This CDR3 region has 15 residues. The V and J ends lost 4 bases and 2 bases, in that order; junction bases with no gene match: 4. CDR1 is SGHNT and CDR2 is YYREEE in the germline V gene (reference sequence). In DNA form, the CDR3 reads TGTGCCAGCAGCCCCCGACTAGCGGGGGCCTACGAGCAGTACTTC. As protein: CASSPRLAGAYEQYF.

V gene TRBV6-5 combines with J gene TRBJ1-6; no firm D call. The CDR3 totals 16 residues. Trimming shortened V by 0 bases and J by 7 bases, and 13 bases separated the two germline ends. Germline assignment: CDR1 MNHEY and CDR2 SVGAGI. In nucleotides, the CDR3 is TGTGCCAGCAGTTACTCGATTGGTCAGATCAATTCACCCCTCCACTTT. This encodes CASSYSIGQINSPLHF.